This T cell receptor beta chain was identified during a study of blood T cells in healthy people across ages (dated by TCRdb to between 2014 and 2017). Turning to the overall study: In model experiments, template switching captured about one uniquely barcoded TCR beta cDNA molecule for every two T cells. The study measured age-related changes in TCR beta repertoire diversity using deep sequencing normalized with unique cDNA molecular identifiers. Four age groups were formed from the donors: young (average approximately 16 years), middle-aged (approximately 40), aged (62) and long-lived (roughly 88). To avoid experimental bias, donors of different ages were spread randomly across the sequencing lanes. The study analyzed two additional independent replicas of 1 million unique cDNA reads from the same blood draw for two donors, one aged 18 to 29 and one aged 80 or older. What the authors observed across the whole study: Bulk unsorted PBMC profiling prevented conclusive comparison of naive and antigen-experienced compartments. Observed TCR beta diversity per million T cells fell roughly linearly with age, and a significant reduction was already apparent by age about 38. The long-lived group showed more naive CD4+ T cells, fewer expanded clones and increased TCR diversity than the aged group, suggesting age selection. Observed TCR beta diversity correlated strongly with the percentage of naive T cells measured by flow cytometry. Donor CMV infection status was unknown, potentially confounding age-related changes in expanded clonotypes. Estimates of total diversity from one million sequenced T cells were regarded as lower bounds and underestimates.

Regarding this clonotype: What antigen it recognizes has not been identified. Within one base of it there is no much larger clone, and no base qualities were kept.

Libraries came from 5' RACE. A second PCR of about 7 to 12 cycles was run with a J-beta primer mix and a sample-barcoded 5' primer. A template-switch 5' adaptor carrying 12 random nucleotides introduced a unique molecular identifier onto each TCR beta cDNA molecule. Each sample yielded at least 2.5 million CDR3-containing paired-end reads. The Mint cDNA synthesis kit, primed by a TRBC-specific oligonucleotide, was used to synthesize first-strand cDNA from all RNA. All cDNA was treated with uracil-DNA glycosylase and then went through a first 18-cycle PCR with the universal primers M1SS and BC2_uni_R. Per the source publication's procedure: Normalization of each sample was performed by random selection of 1 million high-quality reads, each carrying a distinct molecular identifier. Reads sharing molecular identifiers were discarded rather than binned into consensus sequences. MiTCR, set to a Q25 quality threshold and the strictest error-elimination algorithm, was used for CDR3 identification, clonotype clustering and error correction. Lower-bound total TCR beta diversity was estimated with a nonparametric unseen species model using Euler transformation. TCRdb passed the public sequencing reads through fastp at Q25 and MiXCR, retaining productive beta sequences. Rows are unified per CDR3 protein, each entry keeping the most common DNA and genes. The V and J calls and clone size are TCRdb's, not the authors'. The sample yields 1.8 million or so distinct CDR3 sequences; about two fifths were counted once. Jointly, the top ten make up about 21% of the sample.

CDR1 and CDR2, looked up from the germline V gene (reference sequence), are DFQATT and SNEGSKA. From V the trimming removes 7 bases and from J it removes 8 bases, while the gene matches leave 17 bases of the junction unaccounted for. The CDR3 starts with the cysteine, ends with the phenylalanine, and has 17 residues. Only CDR3 DNA remains: 51 bases, in frame from the first base. The 39 donors, aged roughly 6 to 95 years, were systemically healthy Caucasian individuals from Russia. Around 10 milliliters of peripheral blood were drawn from each donor into EDTA-treated Vacutainer tubes. Ficoll-Paque density-gradient centrifugation was used to isolate PBMCs, with at least 6 million obtained per sample. Total RNA, at least 5.5 micrograms per sample, was extracted from PBMCs with Trizol reagent. Naive CD45RAhigh/CD27high T cell percentages were measured by flow cytometry on a PBMC aliquot from every donor.

This TCR was recovered from a human donor in good health. This receptor chain uses TRBV20-1 and TRBJ2-1; 13 middle bases align to TRBD2. The specimen sequenced was blood. The CDR3 protein sequence reads: CSVYRGPGLAGFDEQFF. The DNA reads TGCAGTGTTTATAGGGGCCCGGGACTAGCGGGGTTTGATGAGCAGTTCTTC.